These T cell receptor beta chains were read from a single sample in a study of blood T cell repertoires in COVID-19. Some clones are missing from TCRdb's copy, which holds only in-frame ones; the method was immunoSEQ multiplex PCR. The sample has under 250,000 clones, roughly nine tenths seen once; the top ten hold 6.2%. Source material: peripheral blood. Source of these receptors: a man aged 60 to 75 with acute or convalescent COVID-19. Each CDR3 is given with its conserved first and last residue. The D gene is left open where the match is weak. Clone size is stated in some rows and not others, as once, few, many or a class when expanded.

13 TRBJ1-1 - - TRBV4-3 TGCGCCAGCAGCCAAGATTTCAACAGTCGAGCTTTCTTT CASSQDFNSRAFF
14 TRBJ2-7 - - TRBV18 TGTGCCAGCTCACCATCCTCCGGGGACTACGAGCAGTACTTC CASSPSSGDYEQYF
14 TRBJ1-5 - - TRBV6-5 TGTGCCAGCAGTTACACGGGGAGCAATCAGCCCCAGCATTTT CASSYTGSNQPQHF
13 TRBJ2-7 - TRBD2 TRBV18 TGTGCCAGCTCATTGGGACTAGCGTACGAGCAGTACTTC CASSLGLAYEQYF
17 TRBJ2-3 - - TRBV4-1 TGCGCCAGCAGCCAGACGGGAGCGGCCTCTAGCACAGATACGCAGTATTTT CASSQTGAASSTDTQYF
14 TRBJ1-1 - TRBD1 TRBV19 TGTGCCAGTAGACAGACAGGGGCCAACACTGAAGCTTTCTTT CASRQTGANTEAFF
15 TRBJ1-1 once - TRBV5-1 TGCGCCAGCAGCTTGACGGGAAACCTAAACACTGAAGCTTTCTTT CASSLTGNLNTEAFF
14 TRBJ1-1 once TRBD1 TRBV28 TGTGCCAGCAGTCAGGGACAGGCGAACACTGAAGCTTTCTTT CASSQGQANTEAFF
15 TRBJ2-2 - TRBD1 TRBV5-1 TGCGCCAGCAGCTGGACAGGAGCGAACACCGGGGAGCTGTTTTTT CASSWTGANTGELFF
14 TRBJ2-7 once TRBD2 TRBV7-3 TGTGCCAGCAGCTTAAGCGGCGGGAGTAGCGAGCAGTACTTC CASSLSGGSSEQYF
15 TRBJ1-1 - TRBD1 TRBV9 TGTGCCAGCAGCGCCGGCCGGACAGGGGGGGTAAAAGCTTTCTTT CASSAGRTGGVKAFF
15 TRBJ1-5 few TRBD1 TRBV28 TGTGCCAGCAGTTTGGCGGGACAGGGTAATCAGCCCCAGCATTTT CASSLAGQGNQPQHF
15 TRBJ2-1 - TRBD1 TRBV6-5 TGTGCCAGCAGGACCTCCGGGACAGTGTACAATGAGCAGTTCTTC CASRTSGTVYNEQFF
16 TRBJ1-5 - TRBD1 TRBV28 TGTGCCAGCCTAACGGGACAGGGAAACAGCAATCAGCCCCAGCATTTT CASLTGQGNSNQPQHF
17 TRBJ1-5 - - TRBV6-2/TRBV6-3 TGTGCCAGCAGTCCCTTAGTAGGGCGGGGAAGCAATCAGCCCCAGCATTTT CASSPLVGRGSNQPQHF
14 TRBJ1-2 few TRBD1 TRBV18 TGTGCCAGCTCCGGGACAGGGGTCGGCTATGGCTACACCTTC CASSGTGVGYGYTF
14 TRBJ1-5 few - TRBV5-1 TGCGCCAGCAGCTCTGCAGGGGGCAATCAGCCCCAGCATTTT CASSSAGGNQPQHF
14 TRBJ2-3 - - TRBV11-3 TGTGCCAGCAGCTTAAGGAGGGAAGGAGATACGCAGTATTTT CASSLRREGDTQYF
17 TRBJ1-5 - - TRBV18 TGTGCCAGCTCACCCGCATTGCTACCCGAGGGCAATCAGCCCCAGCATTTT CASSPALLPEGNQPQHF
17 TRBJ1-2 - TRBD1 TRBV3-1/TRBV3-2 TGTGCCAGCAGCCGCCGAGTAGGGGGCGTTCTGGACTATGGCTACACCTTC CASSRRVGGVLDYGYTF
15 TRBJ1-5 - - TRBV7-2 TGTGCCAGCAGCTTAGCGTGGAGGGCGGGTCAGCCCCAGCATTTT CASSLAWRAGQPQHF
16 TRBJ2-1 - TRBD2 TRBV5-1 TGCGCCAGCAGCTTGGTGAGACTAGCGCCCTACAATGAGCAGTTCTTC CASSLVRLAPYNEQFF